The 8 T cell receptor beta chains below all came from one sample that was sequenced in a study of molecular identifiers for immune sequencing clone quantification. Via MiXCR, TCRdb re-called the PCR reads, giving one row per CDR3 protein. The sample yields 460,000 or so distinct CDR3 sequences, approximately 25% seen once. The material sequenced was naive CD8+ T cells from blood, with Jurkat cell RNA spiked in. As for subset: FACS-sorted CD8+CD4-CCR7+CD45RA+ naive T cells. Receptor source: a human donor in good health. Some libraries in this study had Jurkat cell RNA spiked in.

The table lists this clonotype with many counts. The chain recombines TRBV6-5 with TRBJ1-1, with 7 bases fitting TRBD1. Losses at the gene ends were 5 bases for V and 7 bases for J; bases not matched to a gene: 7. CDR3 length: 13 residues. CDR1 and CDR2 (germline): MNHEY, SVGAGI. CDR3 sequence reads: CASSPTGSFEAFF. CDR3 in DNA: TGTGCCAGCAGTCCGACAGGGAGTTTTGAAGCTTTCTTT.

In this sample, this clonotype turned up many times. The CDR3 here is CASRTAYEQYF. CDR3 nucleotide sequence: TGTGCCAGCAGGACTGCCTACGAGCAGTACTTC. This rearrangement joins TRBV6-2 or TRBV6-3 to TRBJ2-7; D call uncertain. This CDR3 contains 11 residues. Trimming pared 6 bases from V and 2 bases from J, leaving 5 bases between. Germline CDR1 MNHEY, CDR2 SVGEGT.

The sample holds many counts of this clonotype. CDR3 sequence reads: CASSLGQSSSYEQYF. The CDR3 region has the DNA TGCGCCAGCAGCCTAGGACAGTCGAGTAGCTACGAGCAGTACTTC. The chain employs TRBV5-1 and TRBJ2-7, with D perhaps TRBD1 (6 bases). The ends were cut back, 4 bases at V and 3 bases at J, with 17 bases in the middle. The CDR3 totals 15 residues. Germline lookup yields CDR1 SGHRS and CDR2 YFSETQ. Together with reference TRBV5-1 and TRBJ2-7, the CDR3 gives the full variable domain: KAGVTQTPRYLIKTRGQQVTLSCSPISGHRSVSWYQQTPGQGLQFLFEYFSETQRNKGNFPGRFSGRQFSNSRSEMNVSTLELGDSALYLCASSLGQSSSYEQYFGPGTRLTVT.

The CDR3 DNA reads TGTGCCAGCGGGGCGAGGAGCTCCTACGAGCAGTACTTC. Residues: CASGARSSYEQYF. J is TRBJ2-7 and V is TRBV6-1; possible D gene TRBD1, 5 bases. Germline-derived CDR1 and CDR2 are MNHNS and SASEGT. V was cut by 8 bases and J by 0 bases, with 11 bases left in between. The CDR3 runs 13 residues.

Comments on this clonotype: It may be a read error: a sequence one base away is much more abundant. This chain uses TRBV30 with TRBJ1-1, with 9 bases lining up with TRBD1. V lost 7 bases, J lost 4 bases, and 4 bases stayed unmatched. The CDR3 is 12 residues long. Looked up from germline, CDR1 is GTSNPN and CDR2 is SVGIG (reference sequence). The CDR3 region is CAFNRGLTEAFF. CDR3 DNA: TGTGCCTTCAACAGGGGGCTCACTGAAGCTTTCTTT.

In this sample, this clonotype turned up many times. This chain uses TRBV24-1 with TRBJ2-1, with no clear D. The CDR3 is 12 amino acids. Deletions cut 4 bases from V and 9 bases from J, with 9 bases between. Germline values: CDR1 KGHDR, CDR2 SFDVKD. CDR3 region: CATSEASTEQFF. In DNA, the CDR3 is TGTGCCACCAGTGAAGCTAGTACTGAGCAGTTCTTC.

Details on this clonotype: Since a much larger clone is just one base distant, this may be a read error. The rearrangement uses TRBV2 and TRBJ2-3; D is perhaps TRBD2 (6 bases). This CDR3 contains 15 residues. Germline V CDR1 and CDR2: SNHLY, FYNNEI. This CDR3 is CAGSEEASVKDTQYF. In nucleotides, the CDR3 is TGTGCCGGCAGTGAAGAGGCTAGCGTTAAAGATACGCAGTATTTT.

The chain links TRBV6-1 to TRBJ2-7; D unresolved. This CDR3 comprises 13 residues. The germline V gene encodes CDR1 MNHNS and CDR2 SASEGT. Trimming took off 4 bases at V and 1 base at J, with 8 bases between the two ends. CDR3 sequence: CASSAKDSYEQYF. The CDR3 nucleotides are TGTGCCAGCAGTGCAAAGGATTCCTACGAGCAGTACTTC.